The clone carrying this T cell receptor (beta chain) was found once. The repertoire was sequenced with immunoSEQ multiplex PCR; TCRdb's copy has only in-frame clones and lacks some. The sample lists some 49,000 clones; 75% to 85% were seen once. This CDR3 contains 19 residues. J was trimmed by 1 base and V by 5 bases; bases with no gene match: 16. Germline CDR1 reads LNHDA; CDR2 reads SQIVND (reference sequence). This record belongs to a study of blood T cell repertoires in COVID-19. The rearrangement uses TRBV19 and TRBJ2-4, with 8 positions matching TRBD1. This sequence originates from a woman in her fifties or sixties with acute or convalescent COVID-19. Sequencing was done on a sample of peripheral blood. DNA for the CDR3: TGTGCCAGTAGTGTAACGACAGGGGATATGATAGGGGCCAAAAACATTCAGTACTTC. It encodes CASSVTTGDMIGAKNIQYF.